A single sample is the source of the 2 T cell receptor beta chains below, sequenced in a study of shared clonotypes between healthy human individuals. TCRdb's copy holds only in-frame clones and misses some; the assay was immunoSEQ multiplex PCR. The sample includes about 820,000 clones, 85% to 95% of them seen just once. The naive CD8 fraction comprised CD45RO-negative cells positively selected for CCR7 and excluded terminally differentiated effector memory CD45RA+ cells. Sequencing was carried out using naive CD8+ T cells sorted from blood. All receptors derive from a man aged 25 to 40 in good health.

The V and J genes are TRBV7-9 and TRBJ2-7; 9 nucleotides match TRBD2. Germline V lookup: CDR1 SEHNR, CDR2 FQNEAQ (reference sequence). Germline trimming cut 4 bases from V and 2 bases from J; bases unmatched to any gene: 9. The CDR3 is 16 residues long. Here the CDR3 DNA reads TGTGCCAGCAGCTCCTTTAGCGGGAGTGCTACCTACGAGCAGTACTTC. Its protein is CASSSFSGSATYEQYF.

The rearrangement uses TRBV5-1 and TRBJ2-1, with D possibly TRBD2 on 5 matching bases. The CDR3 consists of 17 residues. V was pared by 7 bases and J by 9 bases, with 29 bases between. From germline, CDR1 is SGHRS and CDR2 YFSETQ. CDR3 protein: CASGDAPDTVIRGEQFF. The CDR3, as DNA: TGCGCCAGCGGCGATGCCCCGGATACCGTTATACGGGGTGAGCAGTTCTTC.